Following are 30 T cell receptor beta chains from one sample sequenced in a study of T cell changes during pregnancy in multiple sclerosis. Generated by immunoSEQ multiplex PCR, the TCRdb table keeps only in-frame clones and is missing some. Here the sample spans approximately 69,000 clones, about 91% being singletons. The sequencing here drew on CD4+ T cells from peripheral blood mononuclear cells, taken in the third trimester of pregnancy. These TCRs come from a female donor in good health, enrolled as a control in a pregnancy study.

CDR3 protein: CAWSRQESGELFF. The CDR3, as DNA: TGTGCCTGGAGCAGACAGGAATCTGGGGAGCTGTTTTTT. V usage is TRBV30 and J usage is TRBJ2-2; weak D call: TRBD1 (6 bases). Germline V lookup: CDR1 GTSNPN, CDR2 SVGIG (reference sequence). Between the trimmed V and J ends, which lost 3 bases and 8 bases, there was a span of 13 bases. The CDR3 covers 13 residues.

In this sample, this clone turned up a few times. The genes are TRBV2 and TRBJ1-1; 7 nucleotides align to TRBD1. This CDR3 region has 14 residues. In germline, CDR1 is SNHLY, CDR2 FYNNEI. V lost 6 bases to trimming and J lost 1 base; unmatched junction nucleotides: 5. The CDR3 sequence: CASRVAGGNTEAFF. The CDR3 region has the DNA TGTGCCAGCAGAGTGGCAGGGGGGAACACTGAAGCTTTCTTT.

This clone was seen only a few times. CDR3 sequence: CASSLERVSGELFF. The CDR3 DNA follows: TGCGCCAGCAGCTTGGAGCGGGTATCCGGGGAGCTGTTTTTT. The V gene is TRBV5-1, the J gene TRBJ2-2, with a weak D call TRBD2 (6 bases). There are 14 residues in the CDR3. Germline CDR1 is SGHRS and CDR2 is YFSETQ. The V end lost 0 bases, the J end lost 6 bases, and 9 bases lay between the germline ends.

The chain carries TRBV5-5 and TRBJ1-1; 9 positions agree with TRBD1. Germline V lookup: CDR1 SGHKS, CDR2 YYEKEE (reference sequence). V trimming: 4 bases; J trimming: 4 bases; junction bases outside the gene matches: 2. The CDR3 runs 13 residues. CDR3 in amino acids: CASSVTGGTEAFF. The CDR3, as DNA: TGTGCCAGCAGCGTGACAGGGGGCACTGAAGCTTTCTTT. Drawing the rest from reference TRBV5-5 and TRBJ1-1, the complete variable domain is DAGVTQSPTHLIKTRGQQVTLRCSPISGHKSVSWYQQVLGQGPQFIFQYYEKEERGRGNFPDRFSARQFPNYSSELNVNALLLGDSALYLCASSVTGGTEAFFGQGTRLTVV.

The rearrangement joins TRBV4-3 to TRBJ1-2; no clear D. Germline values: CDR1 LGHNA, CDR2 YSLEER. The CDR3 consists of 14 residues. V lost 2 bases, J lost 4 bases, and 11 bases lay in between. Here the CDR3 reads CASSQTNRAYGYTF. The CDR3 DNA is TGCGCCAGCAGCCAAACAAACAGAGCCTATGGCTACACCTTC.

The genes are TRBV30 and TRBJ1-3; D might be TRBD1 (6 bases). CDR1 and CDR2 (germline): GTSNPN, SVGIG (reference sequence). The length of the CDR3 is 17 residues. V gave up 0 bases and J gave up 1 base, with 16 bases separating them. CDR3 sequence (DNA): TGTGCCTGGAGTGTACTTACAGGGACAATATCTGGAAACACCATATATTTT. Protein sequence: CAWSVLTGTISGNTIYF.

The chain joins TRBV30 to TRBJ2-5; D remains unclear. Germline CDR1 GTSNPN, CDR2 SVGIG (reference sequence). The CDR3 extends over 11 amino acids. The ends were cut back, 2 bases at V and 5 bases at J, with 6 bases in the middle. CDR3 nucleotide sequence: TGTGCCTGGAGTCTAATCGAGACCCAGTACTTC. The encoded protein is CAWSLIETQYF.

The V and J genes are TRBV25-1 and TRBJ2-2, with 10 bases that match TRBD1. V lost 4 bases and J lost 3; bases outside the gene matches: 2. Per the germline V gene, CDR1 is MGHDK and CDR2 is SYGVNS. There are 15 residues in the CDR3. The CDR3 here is CASSVGQGDTGELFF. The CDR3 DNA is TGTGCCAGCAGTGTTGGACAGGGGGACACCGGGGAGCTGTTTTTT.

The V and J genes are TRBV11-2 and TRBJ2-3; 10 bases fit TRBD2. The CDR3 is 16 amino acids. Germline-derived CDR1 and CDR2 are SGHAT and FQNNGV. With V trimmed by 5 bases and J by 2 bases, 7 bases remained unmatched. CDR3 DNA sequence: TGTGCCAGCAGCAACCTGCTAGCGGGGGCCACAGATACGCAGTATTTT. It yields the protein CASSNLLAGATDTQYF.

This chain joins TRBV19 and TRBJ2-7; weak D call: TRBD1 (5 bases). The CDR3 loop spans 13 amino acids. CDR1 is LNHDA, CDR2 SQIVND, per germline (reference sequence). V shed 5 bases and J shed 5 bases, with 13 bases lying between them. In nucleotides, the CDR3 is TGTGCCAGTAGTTGGACATTACCTAACGAGCAGTACTTC. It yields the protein CASSWTLPNEQYF. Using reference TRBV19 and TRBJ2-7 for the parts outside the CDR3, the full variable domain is DGGITQSPKYLFRKEGQNVTLSCEQNLNHDAMYWYRQDPGQGLRLIYYSQIVNDFQKGDIAEGYSVSREKKESFPLTVTSAQKNPTAFYLCASSWTLPNEQYFGPGTRLTVT.

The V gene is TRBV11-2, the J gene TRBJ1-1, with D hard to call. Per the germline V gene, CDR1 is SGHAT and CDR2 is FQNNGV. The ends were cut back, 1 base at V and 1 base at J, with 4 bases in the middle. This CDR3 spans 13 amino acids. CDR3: CASSLVQNTEAFF. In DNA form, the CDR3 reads TGTGCCAGCAGCTTAGTACAGAACACTGAAGCTTTCTTT. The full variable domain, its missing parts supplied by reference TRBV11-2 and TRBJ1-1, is EAGVAQSPRYKIIEKRQSVAFWCNPISGHATLYWYQQILGQGPKLLIQFQNNGVVDDSQLPKDRFSAERLKGVDSTLKIQPAKLEDSAVYLCASSLVQNTEAFFGQGTRLTVV.

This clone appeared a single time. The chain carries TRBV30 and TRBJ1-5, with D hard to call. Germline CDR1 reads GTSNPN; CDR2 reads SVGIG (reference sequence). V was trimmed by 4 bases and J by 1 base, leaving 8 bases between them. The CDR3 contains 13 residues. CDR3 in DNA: TGTGCCTGGAACGGTTTAAGCAATCAGCCCCAGCATTTT. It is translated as CAWNGLSNQPQHF. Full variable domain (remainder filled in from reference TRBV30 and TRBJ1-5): SQTIHQWPATLVQPVGSPLSLECTVEGTSNPNLYWYRQAAGRGLQLLFYSVGIGQISSEVPQNLSASRPQDRQFILSSKKLLLSDSGFYLCAWNGLSNQPQHFGDGTRLSIL.

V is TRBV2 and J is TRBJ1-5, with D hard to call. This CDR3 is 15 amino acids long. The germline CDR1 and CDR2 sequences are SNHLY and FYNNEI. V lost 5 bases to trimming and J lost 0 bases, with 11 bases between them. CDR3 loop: CASSFGRNSNQPQHF. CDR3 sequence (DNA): TGTGCCAGCAGTTTTGGGCGCAATAGCAATCAGCCCCAGCATTTT.

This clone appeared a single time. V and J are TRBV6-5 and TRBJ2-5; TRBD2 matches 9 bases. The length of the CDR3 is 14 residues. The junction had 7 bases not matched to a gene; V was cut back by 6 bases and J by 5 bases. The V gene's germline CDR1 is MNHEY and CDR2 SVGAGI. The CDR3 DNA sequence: TGTGCCAGCAGACCCGGGACTAGCAGTGAGACCCAGTACTTC. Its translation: CASRPGTSSETQYF.

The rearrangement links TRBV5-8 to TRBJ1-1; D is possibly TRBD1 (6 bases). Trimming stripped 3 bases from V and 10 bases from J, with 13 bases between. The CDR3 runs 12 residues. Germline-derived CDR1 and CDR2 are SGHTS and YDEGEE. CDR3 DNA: TGTGCCAGCAGCTCACAGGGTAGGGGAGCTTTCTTT. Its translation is CASSSQGRGAFF.

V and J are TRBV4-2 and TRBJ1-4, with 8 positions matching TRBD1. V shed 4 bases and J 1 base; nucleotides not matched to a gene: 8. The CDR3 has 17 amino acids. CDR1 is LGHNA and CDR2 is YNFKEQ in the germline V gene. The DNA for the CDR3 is TGTGCCAGCAGCCTAACAGGGGGAAAAGGAACTAATGAAAAACTGTTTTTT. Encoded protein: CASSLTGGKGTNEKLFF.

In DNA, the CDR3 is TGTGCCAGCAGCTTATTGCGGGGAGGGAAACGTAACTATGGCTACACCTTC. Its protein is CASSLLRGGKRNYGYTF. J is TRBJ1-2 and V is TRBV13; D not certain. The CDR3 totals 17 residues. Germline-derived CDR1 and CDR2 are PRHDT and FYEKMQ (reference sequence). V shed 2 bases and J shed 1 base, with 17 bases lying between them.

The CDR3 region is CASSSGRGDTEAFF. The CDR3 DNA reads as TGTGCCAGCAGCTCAGGCAGGGGGGACACTGAAGCTTTCTTT. This sequence joins TRBV11-1 and TRBJ1-1; 7 nucleotides agree with TRBD1. Germline V gives CDR1 SGHAT, CDR2 FQDESV (reference sequence). V gave up 4 bases and J gave up 3 bases; unmatched junction bases: 5. There are 14 residues in the CDR3.

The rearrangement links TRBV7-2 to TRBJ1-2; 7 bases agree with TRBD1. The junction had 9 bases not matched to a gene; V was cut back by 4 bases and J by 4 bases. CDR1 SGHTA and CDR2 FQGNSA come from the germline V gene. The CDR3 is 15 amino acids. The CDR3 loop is CASSYSRGQSYGYTF. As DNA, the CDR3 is TGTGCCAGCAGCTACAGCCGGGGACAGTCCTATGGCTACACCTTC.

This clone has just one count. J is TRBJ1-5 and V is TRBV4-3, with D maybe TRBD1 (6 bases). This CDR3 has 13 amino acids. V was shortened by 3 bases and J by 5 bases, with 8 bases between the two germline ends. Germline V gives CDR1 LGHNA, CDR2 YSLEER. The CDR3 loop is CASSQGAHQPQHF. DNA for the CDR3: TGCGCCAGCAGCCAGGGGGCGCATCAGCCCCAGCATTTT.

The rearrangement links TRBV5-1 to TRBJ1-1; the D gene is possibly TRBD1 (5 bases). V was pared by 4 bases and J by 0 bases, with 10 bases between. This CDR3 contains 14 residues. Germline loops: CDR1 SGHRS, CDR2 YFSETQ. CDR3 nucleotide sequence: TGCGCCAGCAGCCCGGACACTCTGAACACTGAAGCTTTCTTT. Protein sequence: CASSPDTLNTEAFF.

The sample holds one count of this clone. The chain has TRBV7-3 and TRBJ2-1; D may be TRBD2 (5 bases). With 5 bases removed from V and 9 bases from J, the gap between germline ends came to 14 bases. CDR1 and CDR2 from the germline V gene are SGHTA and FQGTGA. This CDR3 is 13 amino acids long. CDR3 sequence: CASSPRRDSEQFF. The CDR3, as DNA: TGTGCCAGCAGCCCTCGCCGGGATAGTGAGCAGTTCTTC.

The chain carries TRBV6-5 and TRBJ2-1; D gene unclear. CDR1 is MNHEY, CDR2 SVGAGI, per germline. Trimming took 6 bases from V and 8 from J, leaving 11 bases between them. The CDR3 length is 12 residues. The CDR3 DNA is TGTGCCAGCAGCCCGCGCGGAGATGAGCAGTTCTTC. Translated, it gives CASSPRGDEQFF.

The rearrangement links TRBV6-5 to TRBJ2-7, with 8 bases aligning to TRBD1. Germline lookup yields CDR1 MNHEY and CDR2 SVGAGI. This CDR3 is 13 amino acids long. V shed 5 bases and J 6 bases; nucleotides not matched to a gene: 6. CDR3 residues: CASSRTGPGEQYF. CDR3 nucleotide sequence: TGTGCCAGCAGTCGGACAGGGCCGGGCGAGCAGTACTTC.

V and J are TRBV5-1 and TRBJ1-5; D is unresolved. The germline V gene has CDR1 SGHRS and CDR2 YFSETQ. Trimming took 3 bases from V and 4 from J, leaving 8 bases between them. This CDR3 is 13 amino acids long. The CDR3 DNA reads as TGCGCCAGCAGCTCCGACGGGAATCAGCCCCAGCATTTT. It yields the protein CASSSDGNQPQHF.

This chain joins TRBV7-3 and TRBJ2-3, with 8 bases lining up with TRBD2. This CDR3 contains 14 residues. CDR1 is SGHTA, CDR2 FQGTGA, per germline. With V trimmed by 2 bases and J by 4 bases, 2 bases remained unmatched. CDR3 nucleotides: TGTGCCAGCAGCTTATACGGGGGGGCAGATACGCAGTATTTT. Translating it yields CASSLYGGADTQYF.

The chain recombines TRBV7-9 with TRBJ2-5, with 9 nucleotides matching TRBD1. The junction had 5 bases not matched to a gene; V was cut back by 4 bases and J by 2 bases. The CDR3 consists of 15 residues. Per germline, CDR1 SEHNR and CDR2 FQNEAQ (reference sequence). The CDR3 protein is CASSSGQGRQETQYF. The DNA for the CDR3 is TGTGCCAGCAGCTCGGGACAGGGACGACAAGAGACCCAGTACTTC.

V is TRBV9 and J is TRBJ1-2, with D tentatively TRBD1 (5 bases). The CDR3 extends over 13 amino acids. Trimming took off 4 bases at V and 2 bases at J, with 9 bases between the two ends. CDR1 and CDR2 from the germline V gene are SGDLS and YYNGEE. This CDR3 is CASSRDSNYGYTF. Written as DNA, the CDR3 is TGTGCCAGCAGCCGGGACTCGAACTATGGCTACACCTTC.

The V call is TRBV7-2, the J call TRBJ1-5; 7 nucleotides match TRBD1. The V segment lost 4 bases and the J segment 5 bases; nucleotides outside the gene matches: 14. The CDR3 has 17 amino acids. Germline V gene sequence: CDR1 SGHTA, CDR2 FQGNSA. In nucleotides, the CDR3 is TGTGCCAGCAGCTCACGCTGGGGGGCACAGGGGCATCAGCCCCAGCATTTT. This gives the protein CASSSRWGAQGHQPQHF.

CDR3 nucleotides: TGTGCCAGCAGCTTAACTACAGGGGAAAGGGGCTACACCTTC. The encoded protein is CASSLTTGERGYTF. This chain links TRBV7-2 with TRBJ1-2; 7 nucleotides align to TRBD1. There are 14 residues in the CDR3. Unmatched junction bases numbered 8, after V lost 2 bases and J lost 8 bases. Germline V lookup: CDR1 SGHTA, CDR2 FQGNSA. Full variable domain (rest looked up from reference TRBV7-2 and TRBJ1-2): GAGVSQSPSNKVTEKGKDVELRCDPISGHTALYWYRQSLGQGLEFLIYFQGNSAPDKSGLPSDRFSAERTGGSVSTLTIQRTQQEDSAVYLCASSLTTGERGYTFGSGTRLTVV.